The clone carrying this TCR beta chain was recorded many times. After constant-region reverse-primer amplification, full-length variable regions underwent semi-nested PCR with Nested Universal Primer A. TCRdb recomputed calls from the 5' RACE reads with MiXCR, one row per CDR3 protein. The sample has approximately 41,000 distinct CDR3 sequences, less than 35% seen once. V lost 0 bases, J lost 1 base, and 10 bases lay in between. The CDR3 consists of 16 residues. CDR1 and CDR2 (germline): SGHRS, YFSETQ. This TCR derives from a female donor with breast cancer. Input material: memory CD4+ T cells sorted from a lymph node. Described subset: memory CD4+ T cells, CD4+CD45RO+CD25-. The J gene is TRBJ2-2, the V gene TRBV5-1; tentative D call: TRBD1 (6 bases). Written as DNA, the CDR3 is TGCGCCAGCAGCTTGGGAGACAGGTGGAACACCGGGGAGCTGTTTTTT. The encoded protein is CASSLGDRWNTGELFF. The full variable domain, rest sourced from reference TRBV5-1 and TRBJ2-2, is KAGVTQTPRYLIKTRGQQVTLSCSPISGHRSVSWYQQTPGQGLQFLFEYFSETQRNKGNFPGRFSGRQFSNSRSEMNVSTLELGDSALYLCASSLGDRWNTGELFFGEGSRLTVL.